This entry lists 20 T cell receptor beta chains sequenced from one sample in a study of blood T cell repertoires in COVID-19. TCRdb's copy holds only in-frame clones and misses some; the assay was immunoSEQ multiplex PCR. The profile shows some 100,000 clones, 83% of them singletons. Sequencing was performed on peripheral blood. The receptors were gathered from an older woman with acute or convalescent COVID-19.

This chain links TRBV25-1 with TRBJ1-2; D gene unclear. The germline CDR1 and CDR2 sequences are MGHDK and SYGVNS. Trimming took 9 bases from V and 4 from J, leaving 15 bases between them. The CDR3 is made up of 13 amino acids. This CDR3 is CASRKPPLYGYTF. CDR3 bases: TGTGCCAGTCGTAAGCCCCCCCTCTATGGCTACACCTTC.

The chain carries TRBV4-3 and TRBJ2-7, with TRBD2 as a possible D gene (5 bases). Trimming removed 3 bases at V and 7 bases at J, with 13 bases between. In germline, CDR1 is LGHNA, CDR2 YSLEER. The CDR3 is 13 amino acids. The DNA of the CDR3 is TGCGCCAGCAGCCATGACGGCTCGGGAGAGCAGTACTTC. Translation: CASSHDGSGEQYF.

The CDR3 loop is CASNLQGAEKLFF. CDR3 in DNA: TGTGCCAGCAATCTACAGGGGGCAGAAAAACTGTTTTTT. This chain links TRBV28 with TRBJ1-4, with 9 bases identical to TRBD1. The CDR3 length is 13 residues. Germline assignment: CDR1 MDHEN and CDR2 SYDVKM. Trimming removed 7 bases from V and 8 bases from J; junction bases left unmatched: 5.

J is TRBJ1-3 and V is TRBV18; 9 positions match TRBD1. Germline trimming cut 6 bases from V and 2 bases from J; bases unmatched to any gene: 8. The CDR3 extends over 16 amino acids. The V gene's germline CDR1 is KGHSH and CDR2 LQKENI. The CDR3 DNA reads TGTGCCAGCTCGCTCCAGGGACAGGGTACTGGAAACACCATATATTTT. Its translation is CASSLQGQGTGNTIYF.

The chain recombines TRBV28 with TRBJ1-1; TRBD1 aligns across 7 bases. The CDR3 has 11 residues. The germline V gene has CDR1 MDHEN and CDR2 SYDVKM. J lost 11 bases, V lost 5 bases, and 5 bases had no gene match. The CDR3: CASSATGRAFF. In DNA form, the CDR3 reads TGTGCCAGCAGTGCGACAGGGAGGGCTTTCTTT.

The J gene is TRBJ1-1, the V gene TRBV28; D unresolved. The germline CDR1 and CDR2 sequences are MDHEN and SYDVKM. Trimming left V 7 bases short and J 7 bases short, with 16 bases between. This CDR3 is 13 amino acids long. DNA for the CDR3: TGTGCCAGCACCGGAAGGTCGTCGGGTGAAGCTTTCTTT. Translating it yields CASTGRSSGEAFF.

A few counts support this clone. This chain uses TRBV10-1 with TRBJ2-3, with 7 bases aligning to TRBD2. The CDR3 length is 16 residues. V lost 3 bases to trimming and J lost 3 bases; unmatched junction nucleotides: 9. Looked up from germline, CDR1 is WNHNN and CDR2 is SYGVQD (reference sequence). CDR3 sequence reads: CASSDTGGVLTDTQYF. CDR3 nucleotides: TGCGCCAGCAGTGATACGGGGGGAGTTTTGACAGATACGCAGTATTTT.

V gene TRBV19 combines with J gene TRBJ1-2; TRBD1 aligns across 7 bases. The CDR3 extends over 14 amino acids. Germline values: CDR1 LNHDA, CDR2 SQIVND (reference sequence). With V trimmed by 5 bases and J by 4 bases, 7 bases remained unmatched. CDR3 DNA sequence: TGTGCCAGTAGTCCCGACAGGGTCGGCTATGGCTACACCTTC. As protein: CASSPDRVGYGYTF.

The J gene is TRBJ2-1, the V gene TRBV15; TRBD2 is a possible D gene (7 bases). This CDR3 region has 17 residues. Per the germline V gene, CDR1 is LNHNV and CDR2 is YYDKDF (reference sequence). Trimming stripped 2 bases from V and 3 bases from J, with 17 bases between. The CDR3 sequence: CATSRSQGGGVYNEQFF. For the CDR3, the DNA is TGTGCCACCAGCAGATCTCAGGGCGGGGGCGTCTACAATGAGCAGTTCTTC.

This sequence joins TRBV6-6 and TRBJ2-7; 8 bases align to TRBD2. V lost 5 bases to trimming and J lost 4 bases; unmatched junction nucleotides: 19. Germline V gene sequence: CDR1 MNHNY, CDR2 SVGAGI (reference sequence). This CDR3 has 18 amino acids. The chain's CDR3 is CASSPSSFPSGSLYEQYF. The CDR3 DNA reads TGTGCCAGCAGTCCCTCTTCCTTTCCGAGCGGGAGTTTGTACGAGCAGTACTTC.

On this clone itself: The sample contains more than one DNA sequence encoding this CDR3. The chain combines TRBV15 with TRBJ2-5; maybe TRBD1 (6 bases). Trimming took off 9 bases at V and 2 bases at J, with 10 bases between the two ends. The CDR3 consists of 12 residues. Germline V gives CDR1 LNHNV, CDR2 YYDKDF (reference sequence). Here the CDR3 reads CATTGSQETQYF. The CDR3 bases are TGTGCCACGACAGGCTCTCAAGAGACCCAGTACTTC.

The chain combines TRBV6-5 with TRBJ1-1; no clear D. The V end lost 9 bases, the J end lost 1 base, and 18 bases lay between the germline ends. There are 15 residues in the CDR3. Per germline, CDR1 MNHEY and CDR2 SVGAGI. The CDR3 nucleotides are TGTGCCAGTTTTAGCCCAGCTCCACCGAACACTGAAGCTTTCTTT. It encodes CASFSPAPPNTEAFF.

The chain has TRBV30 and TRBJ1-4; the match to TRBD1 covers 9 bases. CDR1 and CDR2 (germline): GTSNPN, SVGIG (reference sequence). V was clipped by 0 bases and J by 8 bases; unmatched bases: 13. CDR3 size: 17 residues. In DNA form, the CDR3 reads TGTGCCTGGAGTGTAAGGCTCGGGACAGGGAAGGCGGAAAAACTGTTTTTT. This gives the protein CAWSVRLGTGKAEKLFF.

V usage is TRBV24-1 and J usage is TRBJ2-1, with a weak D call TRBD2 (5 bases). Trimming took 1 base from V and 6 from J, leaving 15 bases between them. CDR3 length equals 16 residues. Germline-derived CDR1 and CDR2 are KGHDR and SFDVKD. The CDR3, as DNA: TGTGCCACCAGTGATTTAAGCGACTGGGAGACCAATGAGCAGTTCTTC. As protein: CATSDLSDWETNEQFF.

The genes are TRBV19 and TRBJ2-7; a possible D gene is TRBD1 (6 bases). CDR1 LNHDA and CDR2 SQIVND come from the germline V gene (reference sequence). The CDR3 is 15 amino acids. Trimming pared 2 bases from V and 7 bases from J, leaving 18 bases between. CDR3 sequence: CASSIRDIARQEQYF. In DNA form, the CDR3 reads TGTGCCAGTAGTATACGGGACATTGCCCGTCAGGAGCAGTACTTC.

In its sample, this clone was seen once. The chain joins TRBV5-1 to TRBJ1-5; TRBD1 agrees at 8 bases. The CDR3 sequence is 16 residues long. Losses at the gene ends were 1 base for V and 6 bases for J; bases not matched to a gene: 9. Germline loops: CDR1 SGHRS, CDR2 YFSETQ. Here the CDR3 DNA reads TGCGCCAGCAGCTTGACGACAGGGGATGGTTCTCAGCCCCAGCATTTT. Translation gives CASSLTTGDGSQPQHF.

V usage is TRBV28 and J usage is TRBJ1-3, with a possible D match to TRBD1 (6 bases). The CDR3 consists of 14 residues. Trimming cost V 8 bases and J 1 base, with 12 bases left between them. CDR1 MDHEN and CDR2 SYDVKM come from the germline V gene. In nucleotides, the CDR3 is TGTGCCAGCGGACAGCCCGCTTCTGGAAACACCATATATTTT. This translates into CASGQPASGNTIYF.

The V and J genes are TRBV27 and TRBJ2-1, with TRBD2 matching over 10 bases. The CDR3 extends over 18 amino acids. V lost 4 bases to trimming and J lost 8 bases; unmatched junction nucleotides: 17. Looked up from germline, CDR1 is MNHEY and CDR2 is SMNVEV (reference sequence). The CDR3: CASSSPLAGTSAIHEQFF. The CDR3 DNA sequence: TGTGCCAGCAGTTCTCCTCTCGCCGGGACTAGCGCCATCCATGAGCAGTTCTTC.

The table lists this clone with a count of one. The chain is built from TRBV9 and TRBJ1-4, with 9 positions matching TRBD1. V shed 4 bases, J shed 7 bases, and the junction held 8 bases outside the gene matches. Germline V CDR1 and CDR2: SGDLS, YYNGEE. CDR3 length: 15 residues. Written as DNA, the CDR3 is TGTGCCAGCAGCATCCGACAGGGGGGAAGTGAAAAACTGTTTTTT. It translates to CASSIRQGGSEKLFF.

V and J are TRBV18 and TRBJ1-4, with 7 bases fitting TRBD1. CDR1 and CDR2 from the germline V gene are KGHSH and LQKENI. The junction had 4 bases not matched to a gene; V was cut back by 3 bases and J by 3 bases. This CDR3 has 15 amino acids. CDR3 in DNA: TGTGCCAGCTCACCCGGGACAGATCCTAATGAAAAACTGTTTTTT. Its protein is CASSPGTDPNEKLFF.